This T cell receptor beta chain stems from a study of T cell clonality in common variable immunodeficiency. Overall study findings and caveats: Reportedly, TCR beta sequences from common variable immunodeficiency showed fewer deletions and N-nucleotide insertions.

The table came from immunoSEQ multiplex PCR; TCRdb's copy has only in-frame clones and leaves some out. Sampling found around 21,000 clones, none seen once. This clone has only a few counts. What it binds is unknown. Reduced serum IgG, IgA and/or IgM plus specific antibody deficiency defined CVID. What was sequenced was peripheral blood mononuclear cells. The clonotype was recovered from a human donor with common variable immunodeficiency.

The CDR3 bases that were read are TGTGCCAGTAGCCTGCGGGGGGGTGTCTCCTACGAG. Amino acids: CASSLRGGVSYE. The full CDR3 sequence reads CASSLRGGVSYEQYF. J is TRBJ2-7 and V is TRBV19; TRBD2 agrees at 9 bases. The read ends 3 residues shy of where the CDR3 ends; the end is completed using the germline J gene. The length of the CDR3 is 15 residues. The germline V gene encodes CDR1 LNHDA and CDR2 SQIVND (reference sequence). V lost 6 bases and J lost 0; bases outside the gene matches: 6.